This T cell receptor beta chain is drawn from a study of Ad26.COV2.S vaccination and SARS-CoV-2 variants. For the study at large: Recipients of Ad26.COV2.S got it intramuscularly, once or twice 56 days apart.

Treatment in this sample: roughly 18 received Ad26.COV2.S at low or high dose, single or two shots; a few received placebo; per-sample allocation not given. It was on day 63 after the first vaccine or placebo injection that samples were taken. As its vector, the vaccine had Ad26, which expressed Wuhan-strain SARS-CoV-2 spike. Here immunoSEQ multiplex PCR was the method, and the copy in TCRdb shows in-frame clones only, minus some. The sample includes roughly 320,000 clones, roughly 86% of them seen just once. Comment on this clone: As yet, its antigen is unknown.

Findings of the study overall: The TCR breadth and depth analyses may have produced an underestimate of total T cell responses. A substantial breadth of spike-specific CD8+ and CD4+ T cell responses after vaccination has been reported.

The source material was peripheral blood, sampled in a trial of Ad26.COV2.S vaccine versus placebo. The origin of this receptor is a person aged 18-65 years who received the Ad26.COV2.S COVID-19 vaccine or a placebo.

The CDR3 nucleotides read TGTGCCAGCAGCTTAGCGCTAGCGGGGGGGCAAAATGAGCAGTTCTTC. The encoded protein is CASSLALAGGQNEQFF. The chain couples TRBV7-9 to TRBJ2-1, with 12 nucleotides matching TRBD2. After removal of 0 bases from V and 7 bases from J, the junction contained 4 bases not matched to a gene. The V gene's germline CDR1 is SEHNR and CDR2 FQNEAQ (reference sequence). This CDR3 contains 16 residues.